What follows are 10 T cell receptor beta chains derived from one specimen sequenced in a study of cytotoxic CD8 clonotypes in ibrutinib-treated CLL. Measured with immunoSEQ multiplex PCR; TCRdb has only the in-frame clones, and not every one. Altogether about 270,000 clones are present, 70% to 80% being singletons, with the ten largest covering about 5.3%. The material sequenced was PBMCs, taken at disease progression, from a patient treated with ibrutinib. These receptors all come from a human donor with chronic lymphocytic leukemia.

This clone was counted only a few times. The gene calls are TRBV9 and TRBJ1-4; TRBD1 matches 7 bases. With V trimmed by 3 bases and J by 8 bases, 10 bases remained unmatched. This CDR3 has 15 amino acids. Germline-derived CDR1 and CDR2 are SGDLS and YYNGEE. The chain's CDR3 is CASSARQGGREKLFF. The CDR3 coding sequence is TGTGCCAGCAGCGCCCGACAGGGAGGCAGGGAAAAACTGTTTTTT.

The genes are TRBV7-6 and TRBJ1-1; a possible D gene is TRBD1 (5 bases). This CDR3 is 13 amino acids long. The germline CDR1 and CDR2 sequences are SGHVS and FNYEAQ. The V and J ends lost 5 bases and 1 base respectively, with 8 bases between them. CDR3: CASSPTENTEAFF. In DNA, the CDR3 is TGTGCCAGCAGCCCGACAGAGAACACTGAAGCTTTCTTT.

In its sample, this clone was seen many times. This chain connects TRBV5-4 to TRBJ2-2; the D gene is possibly TRBD2 (6 bases). This CDR3 has 13 residues. V lost 5 bases to trimming and J lost 7 bases, with 12 bases between them. Germline assignment: CDR1 SGHNT and CDR2 YYREEE (reference sequence). The CDR3 coding sequence is TGTGCCAGCAGATGGGGGGTTGACGGGGAGCTGTTTTTT. Translating gives CASRWGVDGELFF.

The chain links TRBV29-1 to TRBJ2-6; a possible D gene is TRBD2 (5 bases). Germline CDR1 SQVTM, CDR2 ANQGSEA. The length of the CDR3 is 15 residues. Between the trimmed V and J ends, which lost 1 base and 2 bases, there was a span of 9 bases. CDR3 in DNA: TGCAGCGTTGAAGGAGGGAAAACTGGGGCCAACGTCCTGACTTTC. This translates into CSVEGGKTGANVLTF.

The sample holds a few counts of this clone. The chain carries TRBV4-3 and TRBJ1-2; D is possibly TRBD1 (5 bases). The CDR3 covers 15 residues. Germline CDR1 LGHNA, CDR2 YSLEER. V gave up 1 base and J gave up 6 bases, with 15 bases separating them. As DNA, the CDR3 is TGCGCCAGCAGCCAAGTTGACAGCCTTGGTCATGGCTACACCTTC. As protein: CASSQVDSLGHGYTF.

The rearrangement uses TRBV4-3 and TRBJ1-2, with TRBD1 identical over 7 bases. The V segment lost 0 bases and the J segment 3 bases; nucleotides outside the gene matches: 7. There are 16 residues in the CDR3. The germline V gene encodes CDR1 LGHNA and CDR2 YSLEER. The CDR3 nucleotides are TGCGCCAGCAGCCAAGATCTTGACAGGGAGGACTATGGCTACACCTTC. Amino acids: CASSQDLDREDYGYTF.

The chain is built from TRBV14 and TRBJ2-7; 14 bases fit TRBD2. J gave up 6 bases and V 4 bases, and 5 bases lay outside the gene matches. Germline V gives CDR1 SGHDN, CDR2 FVKESK. This CDR3 contains 15 residues. CDR3 sequence: CASSLRLAGGVEQYF. The CDR3 DNA reads TGTGCCAGCAGCCTCAGACTAGCGGGAGGGGTCGAGCAGTACTTC.

In this sample, this clone turned up once. The chain combines TRBV19 with TRBJ1-1; D gene unclear. Trimming cost V 7 bases and J 4 bases, with 13 bases left between them. The CDR3 runs to 13 residues. Germline lookup yields CDR1 LNHDA and CDR2 SQIVND (reference sequence). CDR3 loop: CASKGRVGTEAFF. The DNA of the CDR3 is TGTGCCAGTAAGGGTAGGGTAGGCACTGAAGCTTTCTTT.

The chain carries TRBV13 and TRBJ2-1, with TRBD2 matching over 9 bases. The CDR3 spans 16 residues. In germline, CDR1 is PRHDT, CDR2 FYEKMQ (reference sequence). J gave up 5 bases and V 0 bases, and 5 bases lay outside the gene matches. DNA for the CDR3: TGTGCCAGCAGCTTAGGGGCGGGACTAGCTAACAATGAGCAGTTCTTC. Amino acid sequence: CASSLGAGLANNEQFF.

The chain uses TRBV29-1 and TRBJ1-5; no firm D call. The germline V gene has CDR1 SQVTM and CDR2 ANQGSEA. V gave up 6 bases and J gave up 1 base, with 19 bases separating them. This CDR3 contains 16 residues. CDR3: CSVSGEMEGSNQPQHF. CDR3 sequence (DNA): TGCAGCGTATCCGGGGAGATGGAGGGCAGCAATCAGCCCCAGCATTTT.